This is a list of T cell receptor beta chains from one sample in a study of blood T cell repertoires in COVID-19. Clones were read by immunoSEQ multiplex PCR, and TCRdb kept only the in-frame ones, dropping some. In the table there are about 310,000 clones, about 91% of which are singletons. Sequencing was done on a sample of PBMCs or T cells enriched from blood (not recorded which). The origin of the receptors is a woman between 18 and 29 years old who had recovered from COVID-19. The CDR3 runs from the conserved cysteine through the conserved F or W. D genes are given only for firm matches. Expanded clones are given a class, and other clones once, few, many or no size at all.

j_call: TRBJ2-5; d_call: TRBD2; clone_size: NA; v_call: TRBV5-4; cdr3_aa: CASSLWLAGEVETQYF; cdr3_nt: TGTGCCAGCAGCTTGTGGCTAGCGGGAGAGGTGGAGACCCAGTACTTC
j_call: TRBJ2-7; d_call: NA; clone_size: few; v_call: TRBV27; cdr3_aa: CASSPFSSSYEQYF; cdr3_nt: TGTGCCAGCAGTCCATTCTCGAGCTCCTACGAGCAGTACTTC
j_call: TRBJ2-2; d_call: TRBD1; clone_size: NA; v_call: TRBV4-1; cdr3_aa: CASSQLGQGLAGELFF; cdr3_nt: TGCGCCAGCAGCCAACTGGGACAGGGTTTAGCCGGGGAGCTGTTTTTT
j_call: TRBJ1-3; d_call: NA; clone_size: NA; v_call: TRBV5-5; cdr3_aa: CASSTGPLRAGNTIYF; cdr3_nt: TGTGCCAGCAGCACTGGGCCTCTCCGCGCGGGAAACACCATATATTTT
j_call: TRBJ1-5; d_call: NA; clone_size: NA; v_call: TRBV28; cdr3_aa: CASRPLQETNQPQHF; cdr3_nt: TGTGCCAGCAGGCCATTACAGGAAACAAATCAGCCCCAGCATTTT
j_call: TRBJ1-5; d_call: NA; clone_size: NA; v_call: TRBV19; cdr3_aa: CASSMEGWGNQPQHF; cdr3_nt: TGTGCCAGTAGTATGGAGGGATGGGGCAATCAGCCCCAGCATTTT
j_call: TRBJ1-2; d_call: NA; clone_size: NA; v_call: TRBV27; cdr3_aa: CASSPRQDNYGYTF; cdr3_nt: TGTGCCAGCAGTCCTAGACAGGATAACTATGGCTACACCTTC
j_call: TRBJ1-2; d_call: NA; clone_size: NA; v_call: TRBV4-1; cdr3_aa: CASSQTGLYGYTF; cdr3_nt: TGCGCCAGCAGCCAAACAGGGCTCTATGGCTACACCTTC
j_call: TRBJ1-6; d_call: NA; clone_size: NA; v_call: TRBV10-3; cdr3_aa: CAISESTGGNSPLHF; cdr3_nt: TGTGCCATCAGTGAGTCCACAGGTGGTAATTCACCCCTCCACTTT
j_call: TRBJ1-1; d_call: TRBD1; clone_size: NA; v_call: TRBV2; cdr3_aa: CASSDTTGGPEAFF; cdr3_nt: TGTGCCAGCAGTGACACGACAGGGGGCCCGGAAGCTTTCTTT
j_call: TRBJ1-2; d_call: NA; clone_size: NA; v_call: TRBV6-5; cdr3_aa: CASSDDSSRGYTF; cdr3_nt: TGTGCCAGCAGCGATGACAGCTCCCGCGGCTACACCTTC
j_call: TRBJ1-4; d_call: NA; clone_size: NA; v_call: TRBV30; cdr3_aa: CAWSPPANEKLFF; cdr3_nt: TGTGCCTGGAGTCCCCCGGCTAATGAAAAACTGTTTTTT
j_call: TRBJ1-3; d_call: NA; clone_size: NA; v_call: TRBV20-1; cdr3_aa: CSASLGQVFPIYF; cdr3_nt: TGCAGTGCTAGTCTGGGGCAGGTGTTCCCCATATATTTT
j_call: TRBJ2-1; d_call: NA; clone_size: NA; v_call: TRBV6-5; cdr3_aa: CASSPSRYEQFF; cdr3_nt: TGTGCCAGCAGCCCCAGTCGCTATGAGCAGTTCTTC
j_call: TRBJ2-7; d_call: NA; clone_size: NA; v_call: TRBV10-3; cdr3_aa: CAISKTGGDEQYF; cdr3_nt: TGTGCCATCAGTAAGACAGGAGGCGACGAGCAGTACTTC
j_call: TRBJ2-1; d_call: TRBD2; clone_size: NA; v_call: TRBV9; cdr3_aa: CASSATAGGQDEQFF; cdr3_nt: TGTGCCAGCAGCGCAACAGCGGGGGGGCAGGATGAGCAGTTCTTC
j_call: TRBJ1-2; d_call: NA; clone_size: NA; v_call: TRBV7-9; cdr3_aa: CASSYTRDFYGYTF; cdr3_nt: TGTGCCAGCAGCTATACGAGGGATTTCTATGGCTACACCTTC
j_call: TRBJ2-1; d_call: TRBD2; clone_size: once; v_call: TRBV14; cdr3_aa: CASSQDAWTSGYNEQFF; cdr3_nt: TGTGCCAGCAGCCAAGATGCGTGGACTAGCGGCTACAATGAGCAGTTCTTC
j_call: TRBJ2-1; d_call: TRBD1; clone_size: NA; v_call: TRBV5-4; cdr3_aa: CASSFTGTGSINEQFF; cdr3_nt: TGTGCCAGCAGCTTCACCGGGACAGGGTCTATCAATGAGCAGTTCTTC
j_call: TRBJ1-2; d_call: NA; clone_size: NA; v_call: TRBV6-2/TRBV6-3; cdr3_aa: CASSLGWSGYTF; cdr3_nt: TGTGCCAGCAGCCTTGGCTGGTCTGGCTACACCTTC
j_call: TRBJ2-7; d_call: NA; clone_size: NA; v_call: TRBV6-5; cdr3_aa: CASSSRGGSYEQYF; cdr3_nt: TGTGCCAGCAGTTCAAGGGGAGGCTCCTACGAGCAGTACTTC
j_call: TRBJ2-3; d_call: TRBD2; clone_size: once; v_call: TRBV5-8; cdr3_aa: CASSSPSGVPDTQYF; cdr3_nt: TGTGCCAGCAGCTCCCCTAGCGGGGTCCCAGATACGCAGTATTTT
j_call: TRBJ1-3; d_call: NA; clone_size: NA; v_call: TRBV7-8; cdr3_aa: CASSSRALSGNTIYF; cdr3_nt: TGTGCCAGCAGCTCCAGGGCCCTCTCTGGAAACACCATATATTTT
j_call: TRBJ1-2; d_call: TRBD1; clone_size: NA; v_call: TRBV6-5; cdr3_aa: CAIQGANGYTF; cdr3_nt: TGTGCCATACAGGGGGCGAATGGCTACACCTTC
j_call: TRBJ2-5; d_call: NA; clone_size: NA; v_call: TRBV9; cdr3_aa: CASSVVAGQETQYF; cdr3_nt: TGTGCCAGCAGCGTAGTTGCGGGGCAAGAGACCCAGTACTTC
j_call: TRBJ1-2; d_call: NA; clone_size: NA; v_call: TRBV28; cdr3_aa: CASRRQESGNYGYTF; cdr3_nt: TGTGCCAGCAGACGCCAGGAATCCGGTAACTATGGCTACACCTTC
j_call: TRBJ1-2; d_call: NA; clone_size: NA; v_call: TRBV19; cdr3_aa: CASSMFGPQGNYGYTF; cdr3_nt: TGTGCCAGTAGTATGTTTGGTCCGCAGGGAAACTATGGCTACACCTTC
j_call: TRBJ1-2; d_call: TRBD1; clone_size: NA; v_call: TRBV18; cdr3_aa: CASSPAGGMDGYTF; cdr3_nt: TGTGCCAGCTCACCCGCAGGGGGAATGGATGGCTACACCTTC
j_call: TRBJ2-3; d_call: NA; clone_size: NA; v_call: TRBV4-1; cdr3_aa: CASSQGRYTDTQYF; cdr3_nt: TGCGCCAGCAGCCAAGGGAGGTACACAGATACGCAGTATTTT
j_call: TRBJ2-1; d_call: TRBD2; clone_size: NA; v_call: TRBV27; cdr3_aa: CASSQSGTSGGAIQFF; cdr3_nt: TGTGCCAGCAGTCAATCCGGGACTAGCGGGGGGGCGATCCAGTTCTTC
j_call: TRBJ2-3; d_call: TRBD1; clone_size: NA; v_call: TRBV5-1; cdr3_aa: CASSLGPGGGGTDTQYF; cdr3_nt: TGCGCCAGCAGCTTGGGGCCAGGGGGCGGCGGCACAGATACGCAGTATTTT
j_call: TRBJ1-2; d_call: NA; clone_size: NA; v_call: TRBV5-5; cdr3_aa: CASSLAYRGGYGYTF; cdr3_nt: TGTGCCAGCAGCTTGGCTTATCGCGGTGGCTATGGCTACACCTTC
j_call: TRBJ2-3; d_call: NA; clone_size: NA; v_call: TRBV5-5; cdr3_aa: CASSFIGADTQYF; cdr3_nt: TGTGCCAGCAGCTTCATCGGGGCAGATACGCAGTATTTT
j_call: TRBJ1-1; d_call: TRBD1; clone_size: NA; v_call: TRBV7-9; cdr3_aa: CASRFGTVNTEAFF; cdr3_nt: TGTGCCAGCAGGTTTGGGACAGTGAACACTGAAGCTTTCTTT
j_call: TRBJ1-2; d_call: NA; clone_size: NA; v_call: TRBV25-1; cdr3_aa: CASSEYGSSGGYTF; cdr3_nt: TGTGCCAGCAGTGAATATGGGTCCTCGGGTGGCTACACCTTC
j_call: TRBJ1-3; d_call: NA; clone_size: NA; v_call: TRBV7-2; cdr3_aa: CASSLSSGAGNTIYF; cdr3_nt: TGTGCCAGCAGCTTATCGTCAGGGGCTGGAAACACCATATATTTT
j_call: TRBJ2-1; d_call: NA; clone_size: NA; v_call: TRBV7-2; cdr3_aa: CASTPPGGGLSNEQFF; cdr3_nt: TGTGCCAGCACCCCCCCTGGGGGGGGGCTTAGCAATGAGCAGTTCTTC
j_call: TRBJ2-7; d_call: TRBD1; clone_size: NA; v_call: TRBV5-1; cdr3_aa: CASSRRTGRNYEQYF; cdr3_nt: TGCGCCAGCAGCAGACGGACAGGGCGGAACTACGAGCAGTACTTC
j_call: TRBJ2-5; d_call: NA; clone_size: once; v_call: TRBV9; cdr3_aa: CASSVAGQETQYF; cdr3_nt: TGTGCCAGCAGCGTAGCCGGCCAAGAGACCCAGTACTTC
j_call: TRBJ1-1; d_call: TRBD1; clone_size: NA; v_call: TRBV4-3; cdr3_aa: CASSPLKGQGYGEAFF; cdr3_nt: TGCGCCAGCAGCCCCTTGAAGGGACAGGGGTACGGTGAAGCTTTCTTT
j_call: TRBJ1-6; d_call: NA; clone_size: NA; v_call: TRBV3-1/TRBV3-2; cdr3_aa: CASSDEGVNSPLHF; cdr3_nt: TGTGCCAGCAGCGATGAAGGGGTCAATTCACCCCTCCACTTT
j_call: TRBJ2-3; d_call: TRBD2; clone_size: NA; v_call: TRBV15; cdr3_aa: CATSELLAGGGDTQYF; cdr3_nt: TGTGCCACCAGTGAATTGCTAGCGGGAGGGGGAGATACGCAGTATTTT
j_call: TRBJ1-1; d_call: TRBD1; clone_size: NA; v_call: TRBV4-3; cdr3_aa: CASSQGGQGMNTEAFF; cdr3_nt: TGCGCCAGCAGCCAGGGCGGACAGGGGATGAACACTGAAGCTTTCTTT
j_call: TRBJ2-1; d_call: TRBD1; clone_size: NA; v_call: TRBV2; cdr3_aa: CASSGRAGGPFF; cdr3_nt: TGTGCCAGCAGTGGGAGGGCAGGGGGCCCATTCTTC
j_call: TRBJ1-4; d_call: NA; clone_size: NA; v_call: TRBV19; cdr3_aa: CASCPQGSAEKLFF; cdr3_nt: TGTGCCAGTTGCCCACAGGGTTCGGCTGAAAAACTGTTTTTT
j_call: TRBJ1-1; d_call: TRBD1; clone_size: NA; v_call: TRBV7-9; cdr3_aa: CASSQTGGQTEAFF; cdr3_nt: TGTGCCAGCAGCCAGACAGGGGGGCAGACTGAAGCTTTCTTT
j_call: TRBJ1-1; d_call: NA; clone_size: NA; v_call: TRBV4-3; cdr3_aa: CASSQRPGLNTEAFF; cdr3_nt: TGCGCCAGCAGCCAACGGCCAGGGCTTAACACTGAAGCTTTCTTT
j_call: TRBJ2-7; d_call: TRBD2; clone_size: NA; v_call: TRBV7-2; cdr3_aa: CASSLDLAGMSYEQYF; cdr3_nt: TGTGCCAGCAGCTTAGACCTAGCGGGCATGTCCTACGAGCAGTACTTC
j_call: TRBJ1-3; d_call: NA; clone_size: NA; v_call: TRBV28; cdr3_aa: CASLVGGRVKGGNTIYF; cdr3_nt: TGTGCCAGCCTGGTGGGGGGACGGGTCAAGGGTGGAAACACCATATATTTT
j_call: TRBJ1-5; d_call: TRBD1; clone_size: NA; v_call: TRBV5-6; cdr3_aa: CASSLSGQPFKPQHF; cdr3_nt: TGTGCCAGCAGCTTATCGGGACAGCCATTCAAACCCCAGCATTTT
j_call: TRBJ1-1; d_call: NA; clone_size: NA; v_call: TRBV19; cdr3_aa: CASSISGRGAEAFF; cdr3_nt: TGTGCCAGTAGTATATCCGGGAGGGGCGCTGAAGCTTTCTTT
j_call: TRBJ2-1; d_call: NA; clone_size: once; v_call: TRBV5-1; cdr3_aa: CASSFTDSSYNEQFF; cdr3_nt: TGCGCCAGCAGCTTTACAGATAGCTCCTACAATGAGCAGTTCTTC
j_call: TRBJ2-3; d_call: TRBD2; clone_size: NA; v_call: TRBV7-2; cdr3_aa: CASSPPVAGVPDTQYF; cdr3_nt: TGTGCCAGCAGCCCCCCGGTAGCGGGAGTACCGGATACGCAGTATTTT
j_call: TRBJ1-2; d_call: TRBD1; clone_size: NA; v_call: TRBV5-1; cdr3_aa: CASSQTGDYGYTF; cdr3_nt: TGCGCCAGCAGTCAGACAGGGGACTATGGCTACACCTTC
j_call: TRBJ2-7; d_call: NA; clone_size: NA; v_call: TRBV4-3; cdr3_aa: CASSQDLTTGGSYEQYF; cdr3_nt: TGCGCCAGCAGCCAAGACCTCACGACGGGGGGCAGTTACGAGCAGTACTTC
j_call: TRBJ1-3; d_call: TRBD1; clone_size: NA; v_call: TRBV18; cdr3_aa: CASSTGTGNSGNTIYF; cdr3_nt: TGTGCCAGCTCAACCGGGACAGGAAACTCTGGAAACACCATATATTTT
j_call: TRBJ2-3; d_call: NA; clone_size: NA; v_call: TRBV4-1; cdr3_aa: CASSPVVAVPGTDTQYF; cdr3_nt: TGCGCCAGCAGCCCGGTTGTAGCGGTACCCGGCACAGATACGCAGTATTTT
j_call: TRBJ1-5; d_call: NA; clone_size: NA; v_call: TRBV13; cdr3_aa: CASSLGVSGQPQHF; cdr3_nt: TGTGCCAGCAGCTTAGGGGTCTCGGGGCAGCCCCAGCATTTT
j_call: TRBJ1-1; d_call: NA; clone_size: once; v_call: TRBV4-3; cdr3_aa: CASSPTGGEAFF; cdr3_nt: TGCGCCAGCAGCCCCACCGGGGGTGAAGCTTTCTTT